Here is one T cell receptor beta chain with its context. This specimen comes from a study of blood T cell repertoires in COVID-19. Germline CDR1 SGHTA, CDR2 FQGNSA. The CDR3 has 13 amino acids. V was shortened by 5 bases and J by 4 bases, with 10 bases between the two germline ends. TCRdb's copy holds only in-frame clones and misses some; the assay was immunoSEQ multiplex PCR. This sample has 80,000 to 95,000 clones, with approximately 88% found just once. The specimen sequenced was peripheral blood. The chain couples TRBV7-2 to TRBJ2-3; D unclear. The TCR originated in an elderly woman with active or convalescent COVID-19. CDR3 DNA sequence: TGTGCCAGCAGCCCGCCCATAGCAGATACGCAGTATTTT. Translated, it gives CASSPPIADTQYF.